These 8 T cell receptor beta chains were all obtained from the same sample, sequenced in a study of neurological immune-mediated disorders. TCRdb re-called the 5' RACE reads through MiXCR, storing one row per CDR3 protein. The sample consists of more than 25,000 distinct CDR3 sequences, roughly a sixth of them appearing once. The sample's time point: technical triplicate 3. Sequencing was done on a sample of CD4+ T cells from blood. The receptors derive from a female donor with HTLV-1-associated myelopathy (HAM/TSP).

This clonotype was recorded at least ten times. This chain joins TRBV5-1 and TRBJ1-1; tentative D call: TRBD1 (6 bases). Germline lookup yields CDR1 SGHRS and CDR2 YFSETQ. V was trimmed by 2 bases and J by 11 bases, leaving 13 bases between them. This CDR3 comprises 12 residues. CDR3 nucleotides: TGCGCCAGCAGCTTTGACACAGGGCTGGCTTTCTTT. Protein sequence: CASSFDTGLAFF.

Judged by abundance, this clonotype is medium-sized (0.01 to 0.1%). V gene TRBV12-3 or TRBV12-4 combines with J gene TRBJ2-1, with D hard to call. The CDR3 contains 11 residues. Between the trimmed V and J ends, which lost 5 bases and 5 bases, there was a span of 4 bases. DNA of the CDR3: TGTGCCAGCAGTCGCAACAATGAGCAGTTCTTC. This sequence encodes CASSRNNEQFF.

This clonotype was found many times. The chain has TRBV18 and TRBJ2-5; 9 positions match TRBD2. The CDR3 contains 14 residues. Germline values: CDR1 KGHSH, CDR2 LQKENI. Unmatched junction bases numbered 2, after V lost 3 bases and J lost 3 bases. The CDR3 bases are TGTGCCAGCTCACCCCGACTAGCGGAAGAGACCCAGTACTTC. Its translation is CASSPRLAEETQYF. Full variable domain (outside the CDR3, taken from reference TRBV18 and TRBJ2-5): NAGVMQNPRHLVRRRGQEARLRCSPMKGHSHVYWYRQLPEEGLKFMVYLQKENIIDESGMPKERFSAEFPKEGPSILRIQQVVRGDSAAYFCASSPRLAEETQYFGPGTRLLVL.

About this clonotype: Because the CDR3's place on the DNA is in doubt, the DNA is left out and the CDR3 is given as listed by TCRdb. The gene calls are TRBV21-1 and TRBJ2-5; TRBD2 is the table's D call and was not checked against the DNA. TRBV21-1 is annotated as a pseudogene. The CDR3 length is 19 residues, termini included. CDR3 in amino acids: CASSIYLCSHLAGQETQYF.

This clonotype was observed at least ten times. The chain uses TRBV5-1 and TRBJ1-2; D is undetermined. V lost 0 bases and J lost 8, with 11 bases in between. CDR3 length equals 13 residues. CDR1 and CDR2 (germline): SGHRS, YFSETQ. DNA for the CDR3: TGCGCCAGCAGCTTGGAACCGGGAGGGGGCTACACCTTC. Translation: CASSLEPGGGYTF.

This clonotype showed up many times. The J gene is TRBJ1-3, the V gene TRBV20-1; unclear D gene. CDR1 and CDR2 (germline): DFQATT, SNEGSKA (reference sequence). The V end lost 5 bases, the J end lost 4 bases, and 12 bases lay between the germline ends. CDR3 length: 13 residues. CDR3 in amino acids: CSAARGPGNTIYF. The CDR3 DNA is TGCAGTGCTGCCCGAGGGCCCGGAAACACCATATATTTT.

This clonotype was detected ten times or more. CDR3 region: CSARYTVASYNEQFF. The CDR3 bases are TGCAGTGCTAGATACACTGTTGCATCCTACAATGAGCAGTTCTTC. The rearrangement uses TRBV20-1 and TRBJ2-1; unclear D gene. The germline V gene has CDR1 DFQATT and CDR2 SNEGSKA (reference sequence). Trimming removed 2 bases from V and 1 base from J, with 12 bases in between. The CDR3 contains 15 residues.

This clonotype has ten or more counts. The CDR3 DNA reads as TGTGCCACCAGCAGAGATGGGGCTGGCAGGTCACCCCTCCACTTT. Translation gives CATSRDGAGRSPLHF. This sequence joins TRBV15 and TRBJ1-6; possibly TRBD1 for D (5 bases). The V gene's germline CDR1 is LNHNV and CDR2 YYDKDF (reference sequence). The CDR3 covers 15 residues. V lost 0 bases and J 10 bases, leaving 13 bases between the germline ends.